This entry lists 28 T cell receptor beta chains sequenced from one sample in a study of beta chain features in type 1 diabetes. Study results and limitations: Significant though moderate, a shortening of TCRB CDR3s appeared in all four CD4+ subsets of Type 1 diabetes patients.

TCRB transcripts that were expressed got sequenced, as all of the isolated RNA had been reverse transcribed. The method was immunoSEQ multiplex PCR; TCRdb's version includes in-frame clones alone and lacks a portion of them. The sample holds hundreds of thousands of clones, more than 12% seen once. These TCRs' antigens remain unknown. Sequences were obtained from naive CD4+ T cells from blood. These receptors originate from a man between 18 and 29 years old with type 1 diabetes.

This clone was detected only a few times. The chain joins TRBV7-3 to TRBJ2-3; D unclear. Looked up from germline, CDR1 is SGHTA and CDR2 is FQGTGA. The CDR3 spans 14 residues. V was cut by 4 bases and J by 6 bases, with 14 bases left in between. The CDR3, as DNA: TGTGCCAGCAGCTCAAGGCTCTCAAGGGATACGCAGTATTTT. It encodes CASSSRLSRDTQYF.

J is TRBJ2-7 and V is TRBV6-5, with 8 bases fitting TRBD1. The CDR3 loop spans 15 amino acids. Germline CDR1 reads MNHEY; CDR2 reads SVGAGI. V lost 0 bases and J lost 5; bases outside the gene matches: 6. This CDR3 is CASSYSRAGGDEQYF. The CDR3 region has the DNA TGTGCCAGCAGTTACTCGAGGGCAGGGGGCGACGAGCAGTACTTC.

This clone has more than one count but fewer than ten. The rearrangement uses TRBV7-2 and TRBJ1-4; possibly TRBD1 for D (5 bases). The CDR3 has 15 residues. V lost 5 bases and J lost 4, with 14 bases in between. Germline CDR1 reads SGHTA; CDR2 reads FQGNSA. CDR3 nucleotide sequence: TGTGCCAGCAGCCCGATGGGGGGTCTTAATGAAAAACTGTTTTTT. This translates into CASSPMGGLNEKLFF.

The J gene is TRBJ1-1, the V gene TRBV7-9; maybe TRBD1 (6 bases). Trimming removed 8 bases at V and 1 base at J, with 14 bases between. CDR3 length: 14 residues. Germline V gene sequence: CDR1 SEHNR, CDR2 FQNEAQ (reference sequence). CDR3 DNA: TGTGCCAGCCAAAGAGGGACATCGAACACTGAAGCTTTCTTT. It is translated as CASQRGTSNTEAFF. Combining the CDR3 with reference TRBV7-9 and TRBJ1-1 gives the whole variable domain DTGVSQNPRHKITKRGQNVTFRCDPISEHNRLYWYRQTLGQGPEFLTYFQNEAQLEKSRLLSDRFSAERPKGSFSTLEIQRTEQGDSAMYLCASQRGTSNTEAFFGQGTRLTVV.

The CDR3 DNA sequence: TGTGCCAGCAGCCTAAACACAGGGATCTATGGCTACACCTTC. This translates into CASSLNTGIYGYTF. V is TRBV7-2 and J is TRBJ1-2; TRBD1 is a possible D gene (6 bases). Trimming took 5 bases from V and 4 from J, leaving 14 bases between them. The germline V gene has CDR1 SGHTA and CDR2 FQGNSA. This CDR3 contains 14 residues.

With regard to this clone: This specimen includes other DNA sequences encoding the same CDR3. The rearrangement uses TRBV7-9 and TRBJ2-1; D is unresolved. Deletions cut 5 bases from V and 4 bases from J, with 3 bases between. The CDR3 has 11 residues. Germline CDR1 SEHNR, CDR2 FQNEAQ (reference sequence). CDR3 amino acids: CASSIYNEQFF. The CDR3 region has the DNA TGTGCCAGCAGCATATACAATGAGCAGTTCTTC.

This clone was counted only a few times. The rearrangement joins TRBV7-9 to TRBJ1-5; a weak D match, TRBD1 (6 bases). This CDR3 has 14 amino acids. Germline V gene lookup returns CDR1 SEHNR and CDR2 FQNEAQ (reference sequence). V was shortened by 5 bases and J by 3 bases, with 11 bases between the two germline ends. Written as DNA, the CDR3 is TGTGCCAGCAGCCAGGGGTTCACCAATCAGCCCCAGCATTTT. As protein: CASSQGFTNQPQHF.

The genes are TRBV25-1 and TRBJ2-1; 10 nucleotides agree with TRBD1. The length of the CDR3 is 17 residues. The J segment lost 3 bases and the V segment lost 4 bases, leaving 9 bases of the junction unmatched. Germline CDR1 reads MGHDK; CDR2 reads SYGVNS. In nucleotides, the CDR3 is TGTGCCAGCAGTGGTTGGGTAGGGGACAGGGGCTACAATGAGCAGTTCTTC. Protein: CASSGWVGDRGYNEQFF.

Only a few counts were recorded for this clone. This chain joins TRBV7-2 and TRBJ2-2, with unresolved D. Germline assignment: CDR1 SGHTA and CDR2 FQGNSA. This CDR3 region has 14 residues. V lost 1 base and J lost 1, with 4 bases in between. CDR3 sequence reads: CASSLGQNTGELFF. CDR3 DNA sequence: TGTGCCAGCAGCTTAGGACAGAACACCGGGGAGCTGTTTTTT.

In its sample, this clone was seen a few times. The chain is built from TRBV7-9 and TRBJ1-2; TRBD1 agrees at 7 bases. The trim removed 1 base at V and 6 bases at J, leaving 2 bases unmatched. The CDR3 is 13 amino acids. Per the germline V gene, CDR1 is SEHNR and CDR2 is FQNEAQ (reference sequence). CDR3 amino acids: CASSLEGGDGYTF. CDR3 in DNA: TGTGCCAGCAGCTTAGAAGGGGGCGATGGCTACACCTTC.

This clone was observed a few times. The junction differs from germline at one of its ends, possibly a read error. The chain has TRBV7-7 and TRBJ2-5, with D hard to call. The CDR3 spans 15 residues. Germline CDR1 reads SSHAT; CDR2 reads FNYEAQ (reference sequence). The CDR3 here is CASSLVGWTQETQYF. CDR3 DNA sequence: TGTGCTAGCAGCTTAGTAGGGTGGACCCAAGAGACCCAGTACTTC.

This clone appeared a few times. The chain recombines TRBV7-3 with TRBJ2-7; D is perhaps TRBD1 or TRBD2 (5 bases each). The CDR3 spans 15 residues. CDR1 is SGHTA and CDR2 is FQGTGA in the germline V gene. V shed 2 bases and J shed 0 bases, with 11 bases lying between them. The DNA for the CDR3 is TGTGCCAGCAGCTTAGACCGGGACGCCTCCTACGAGCAGTACTTC. It encodes CASSLDRDASYEQYF.

The chain links TRBV4-1 to TRBJ2-2, with 7 bases identical to TRBD1. The CDR3 is 15 amino acids. CDR1 MGHRA and CDR2 YSYEKL come from the germline V gene. Trimming took 0 bases from V and 9 from J; bases not matched to a gene: 7. Here the CDR3 DNA reads TGCGCCAGCAGCCAAGACGAGCGCAGGGGGAGGGAGCTGTTTTTT. This codes for CASSQDERRGRELFF.

This clone was counted only a few times. The rearrangement links TRBV6-1 to TRBJ2-7; a weak D match, TRBD2 (6 bases). From germline, CDR1 is MNHNS and CDR2 SASEGT. The V gene lost 6 bases and the J gene lost 2 bases, with 17 bases spanning the gap. The CDR3 has 15 residues. In nucleotides, the CDR3 is TGTGCCAGCAGGGTGGGGGTAGCGGAGACCTACGAGCAGTACTTC. Translation gives CASRVGVAETYEQYF.

J is TRBJ2-2 and V is TRBV6-4; D remains ambiguous. The germline V gene has CDR1 MRHNA and CDR2 SNTAGT. V lost 4 bases, J lost 7 bases, and 10 bases lay in between. The CDR3 is 13 amino acids. The CDR3 DNA sequence: TGTGCCAGCAGTGTTTCTGGGATCGGGGAGCTGTTTTTT. Its protein is CASSVSGIGELFF.

In this sample, this clone turned up a few times. The chain is built from TRBV25-1 and TRBJ1-5; 9 bases are a match to TRBD1. The CDR3 has 14 amino acids. Germline V gene data show CDR1 as MGHDK and CDR2 as SYGVNS. V lost 4 bases and J lost 4; bases outside the gene matches: 2. The chain's CDR3 is CASSGTGENQPQHF. CDR3 bases: TGTGCCAGCAGTGGGACAGGGGAAAATCAGCCCCAGCATTTT.

V is TRBV7-2 and J is TRBJ2-7; D is unclear. The germline gives CDR1 SGHTA, CDR2 FQGNSA. The CDR3 is 11 residues long. V lost 5 bases and J lost 3, with 5 bases in between. This chain's CDR3 is CASSASYEQYF. The DNA of the CDR3 is TGTGCCAGCAGCGCCAGCTACGAGCAGTACTTC.

With regard to this clone: Within the sample, other DNA sequences also encode this same CDR3. The chain combines TRBV28 with TRBJ2-5; D possibly corresponds to TRBD1 (5 bases). CDR1 and CDR2 (germline): MDHEN, SYDVKM. CDR3 size: 13 residues. The germline V and J ends were trimmed by 2 bases and 3 bases, with 7 bases remaining between them. The CDR3 spells CASSLGREETQYF. In DNA form, the CDR3 reads TGTGCCAGCAGTTTAGGCAGGGAAGAGACCCAGTACTTC. The full variable domain, its missing parts supplied by reference TRBV28 and TRBJ2-5, is DVKVTQSSRYLVKRTGEKVFLECVQDMDHENMFWYRQDPGLGLRLIYFSYDVKMKEKGDIPEGYSVSREKKERFSLILESASTNQTSMYLCASSLGREETQYFGPGTRLLVL.

CDR3 in amino acids: CASSLMGGYYGYTF. In DNA, the CDR3 is TGTGCCAGTAGCCTAATGGGAGGGTACTATGGCTACACCTTC. The gene calls are TRBV19 and TRBJ1-2; D ambiguous. CDR1 and CDR2 from the germline V gene are LNHDA and SQIVND (reference sequence). V was shortened by 6 bases and J by 3 bases, with 14 bases between the two germline ends. CDR3 size: 14 residues.

The CDR3 sequence is CASSPPGGTGLRNEQYF. The CDR3 DNA reads as TGTGCCAGCTCACCTCCCGGAGGGACAGGCCTGAGGAACGAGCAGTACTTC. The chain employs TRBV18 and TRBJ2-7; TRBD1 agrees at 8 bases. Per the germline V gene, CDR1 is KGHSH and CDR2 is LQKENI. This CDR3 is built from 17 residues. Unmatched junction bases numbered 15, after V lost 3 bases and J lost 5 bases. Full variable domain (remainder filled in from reference TRBV18 and TRBJ2-7): NAGVMQNPRHLVRRRGQEARLRCSPMKGHSHVYWYRQLPEEGLKFMVYLQKENIIDESGMPKERFSAEFPKEGPSILRIQQVVRGDSAAYFCASSPPGGTGLRNEQYFGPGTRLTVT.

This chain links TRBV2 with TRBJ1-1; possible D gene TRBD1, 5 bases. Trimming left V 4 bases short and J 1 base short, with 7 bases between. This CDR3 has 13 amino acids. The V gene's germline CDR1 is SNHLY and CDR2 FYNNEI. The CDR3 coding sequence is TGTGCCAGCAGTGGACAGAGGAACACTGAAGCTTTCTTT. As protein: CASSGQRNTEAFF.

This clone has a handful of counts. The V gene is TRBV29-1, the J gene TRBJ2-1, with TRBD2 identical over 12 bases. The CDR3 length is 14 residues. Germline V lookup: CDR1 SQVTM, CDR2 ANQGSEA. V lost 7 bases to trimming and J lost 10 bases; unmatched junction nucleotides: 11. This chain's CDR3 is CSGALAGGPEEQFF. CDR3 DNA: TGCAGCGGTGCCCTAGCGGGAGGGCCAGAGGAGCAGTTCTTC.

The V and J genes are TRBV30 and TRBJ1-5, with D tentatively TRBD1 (6 bases). The germline gives CDR1 GTSNPN, CDR2 SVGIG (reference sequence). V was pared by 0 bases and J by 4 bases, with 25 bases between. CDR3 length: 19 residues. In DNA form, the CDR3 reads TGTGCCTGGAGTGTACGAGGGTATAGGGGACAAGGCCAAAATCAGCCCCAGCATTTT. Translated, it gives CAWSVRGYRGQGQNQPQHF. The full variable domain, completed using reference TRBV30 and TRBJ1-5, is SQTIHQWPATLVQPVGSPLSLECTVEGTSNPNLYWYRQAAGRGLQLLFYSVGIGQISSEVPQNLSASRPQDRQFILSSKKLLLSDSGFYLCAWSVRGYRGQGQNQPQHFGDGTRLSIL.

This clone was counted a few times. The rearrangement links TRBV15 to TRBJ1-2; D gene unclear. This CDR3 spans 15 amino acids. Germline CDR1 reads LNHNV; CDR2 reads YYDKDF (reference sequence). V was shortened by 0 bases and J by 0 bases, with 8 bases between the two germline ends. The CDR3 coding sequence is TGTGCCACCAGCAGAGATCTTGCAGCTAACTATGGCTACACCTTC. This encodes CATSRDLAANYGYTF. Full variable domain (missing parts from reference TRBV15 and TRBJ1-2): DAMVIQNPRYQVTQFGKPVTLSCSQTLNHNVMYWYQQKSSQAPKLLFHYYDKDFNNEADTPDNFQSRRPNTSFCFLDIRSPGLGDTAMYLCATSRDLAANYGYTFGSGTRLTVV.

This clone was seen a handful of times. The chain carries TRBV21-1 and TRBJ2-1; TRBD2, the D gene given by the table, was not confirmed from the DNA. TRBV21-1 is annotated as a pseudogene. The CDR3 extends over 15 amino acids. Here the CDR3 reads CASSRSTDASGEQFF. In nucleotides, the CDR3 is TGTGCCAGCAGCAGGAGCACCGATGCCAGCGGTGAGCAGTTCTTC.

This clone was counted a few times. The chain is built from TRBV28 and TRBJ2-1; D may be TRBD2 (6 bases). Trimming took 11 bases from V and 0 from J, leaving 14 bases between them. Germline-derived CDR1 and CDR2 are MDHEN and SYDVKM. There are 14 residues in the CDR3. CDR3 in DNA: TGTGCCGAGTCGGGACTCCGCTCCTACAATGAGCAGTTCTTC. It translates to CAESGLRSYNEQFF. Full variable domain (missing parts from reference TRBV28 and TRBJ2-1): DVKVTQSSRYLVKRTGEKVFLECVQDMDHENMFWYRQDPGLGLRLIYFSYDVKMKEKGDIPEGYSVSREKKERFSLILESASTNQTSMYLCAESGLRSYNEQFFGPGTRLTVL.

There are a few counts of this clone. This chain uses TRBV7-2 with TRBJ2-5; D is ambiguous. The CDR3 contains 17 residues. Germline lookup yields CDR1 SGHTA and CDR2 FQGNSA. V gave up 2 bases and J gave up 0 bases, with 16 bases separating them. The CDR3 nucleotides are TGTGCCAGCAGCTTATGGCGGACCTCAGGCGACCAAGAGACCCAGTACTTC. It encodes CASSLWRTSGDQETQYF. Full variable domain (missing parts from reference TRBV7-2 and TRBJ2-5): GAGVSQSPSNKVTEKGKDVELRCDPISGHTALYWYRQSLGQGLEFLIYFQGNSAPDKSGLPSDRFSAERTGGSVSTLTIQRTQQEDSAVYLCASSLWRTSGDQETQYFGPGTRLLVL.

This sequence joins TRBV29-1 and TRBJ1-1; no reliable D call. The V end was cut by 7 bases, the J end by 3 bases, with 12 bases between. This CDR3 has 12 amino acids. Germline CDR1 is SQVTM and CDR2 is ANQGSEA. The CDR3 DNA reads as TGCAGCGCTAGGGAGAGGGACACTGAAGCTTTCTTT. The encoded protein is CSARERDTEAFF.